Presented here are 3 T cell receptor beta chains from one specimen sequenced in a study of control samples from healthy donors and cancer patients. Generated by immunoSEQ multiplex PCR, the TCRdb table keeps only in-frame clones and is missing some. Of more than 95,000 clones listed, roughly 87% were seen once; the top ten hold around 2%. The sequenced sample consisted of blood. All receptors derive from a man younger than 30 in good health.

The chain recombines TRBV4-2 with TRBJ1-1, with a weak D call TRBD1 (5 bases). This CDR3 spans 14 amino acids. The germline CDR1 and CDR2 sequences are LGHNA and YNFKEQ. Trimming shortened V by 2 bases and J by 1 base, and 8 bases separated the two germline ends. The CDR3 sequence is CASSQIGTNTEAFF. The CDR3 DNA sequence: TGTGCCAGCAGCCAAATTGGGACGAACACTGAAGCTTTCTTT.

The chain combines TRBV25-1 with TRBJ1-2; TRBD1 is a possible D gene (6 bases). Germline V gene lookup returns CDR1 MGHDK and CDR2 SYGVNS. The CDR3 totals 14 residues. V lost 5 bases to trimming and J lost 5 bases, with 15 bases between them. The DNA for the CDR3 is TGTGCCAGCAGTCACCGGGGGCGAGAGTATGGCTACACCTTC. As protein: CASSHRGREYGYTF.

J is TRBJ2-4 and V is TRBV19; TRBD1 might be the D (7 bases). Deletions cut 5 bases from V and 9 bases from J, with 17 bases between. The CDR3 consists of 14 residues. Per germline, CDR1 LNHDA and CDR2 SQIVND (reference sequence). This CDR3 reads CASSRGTAGGIQYF. CDR3 DNA: TGTGCCAGTAGTCGGGGGACAGCAGGCGGCATTCAGTACTTC.